Below are 25 T cell receptor beta chains sequenced from a single sample in a study of shared clonotypes between healthy human individuals (dated by TCRdb to the early 2020s). To prepare the library, the immunoSEQ multiplex PCR assay was applied. TCRdb provides this immuneACCESS table in a form limited to in-frame rearrangements. Some clones are lacking; in checked studies, under half of them reflect an unresolved V gene, and why the rest are absent is not known. The sample table records under 1,100,000 clones; roughly 80% of these occur just once. The top ten constitute 1.4% to 1.5% of the sample. The sequencing sample was made of memory CD4+ T cells sorted from blood. Interpreted using the paper, the cell subset or site label stands for: CD45RA-negative fraction. The receptors come from a man younger than 35 in good health.

The chain recombines TRBV5-1 with TRBJ2-2; 10 bases are shared with TRBD2. Germline assignment: CDR1 SGHRS and CDR2 YFSETQ. With V trimmed by 7 bases and J by 3 bases, 9 bases remained unmatched. The CDR3 is 16 amino acids. In nucleotides, the CDR3 is TGCGCCAGCGGTGGGGCTAGCGGGAGAGACACCGGGGAGCTGTTTTTT. Amino acid sequence: CASGGASGRDTGELFF. The variable domain in full, with the rest retrieved from reference TRBV5-1 and TRBJ2-2, is KAGVTQTPRYLIKTRGQQVTLSCSPISGHRSVSWYQQTPGQGLQFLFEYFSETQRNKGNFPGRFSGRQFSNSRSEMNVSTLELGDSALYLCASGGASGRDTGELFFGEGSRLTVL.

This clone was detected ten times or more. The chain's CDR3 is CASSYSEGPNYGYTF. CDR3 in DNA: TGTGCCAGCAGTTACTCTGAGGGACCTAACTATGGCTACACCTTC. The rearrangement joins TRBV6-5 to TRBJ1-2, with D tentatively TRBD1 (5 bases). The V and J ends lost 0 bases and 0 bases respectively, with 8 bases between them. CDR3 size: 15 residues. Germline V gives CDR1 MNHEY, CDR2 SVGAGI.

The chain carries TRBV10-3 and TRBJ2-2; D perhaps matches TRBD2 (5 bases). Germline CDR1 reads ENHRY; CDR2 reads SYGVKD. The CDR3 runs to 15 residues. V lost 3 bases, J lost 0 bases, and 8 bases lay in between. Here the CDR3 DNA reads TGTGCCATCAGTGACGCGGGCCCGAACACCGGGGAGCTGTTTTTT. Translating gives CAISDAGPNTGELFF.

The genes are TRBV7-2 and TRBJ2-5, with D uncertain. The CDR3 is made up of 14 amino acids. Looked up from germline, CDR1 is SGHTA and CDR2 is FQGNSA. The V and J ends lost 1 base and 5 bases respectively, with 11 bases between them. The CDR3 DNA reads as TGTGCCAGCAGCTTAGTCAGACCTCGGGAGACCCAGTACTTC. Translated, it gives CASSLVRPRETQYF.

The genes are TRBV6-5 and TRBJ1-1; tentatively, D is TRBD1 (6 bases). The CDR3 has 14 amino acids. V was cut by 6 bases and J by 0 bases, with 11 bases left in between. The germline V gene encodes CDR1 MNHEY and CDR2 SVGAGI. CDR3: CASRYRDLNTEAFF. In DNA, the CDR3 is TGTGCCAGCAGGTACAGGGACTTGAACACTGAAGCTTTCTTT.

Here the CDR3 DNA reads TGTGCCAGCAGCCAAGAGGGGACAGGGACTTCACCCCTCCACTTT. It encodes CASSQEGTGTSPLHF. The chain has TRBV14 and TRBJ1-6; 9 bases line up with TRBD1. CDR3 length equals 15 residues. Trimming at V came to 0 bases and at J to 9 bases, leaving 3 bases not matched to a gene. Germline V lookup: CDR1 SGHDN, CDR2 FVKESK.

The table lists this clone with a few counts. This chain connects TRBV5-1 to TRBJ1-1; no clear D gene. The CDR3 covers 13 residues. Germline assignment: CDR1 SGHRS and CDR2 YFSETQ. Deletions cut 5 bases from V and 2 bases from J, with 10 bases between. CDR3 sequence reads: CASSLKLNTEAFF. Here the CDR3 DNA reads TGCGCCAGCAGTCTAAAGTTAAACACTGAAGCTTTCTTT.

This clone has a handful of counts. The V call is TRBV30, the J call TRBJ1-4; D is unresolved. V shed 2 bases and J shed 0 bases, with 7 bases lying between them. CDR3 length: 14 residues. Germline-derived CDR1 and CDR2 are GTSNPN and SVGIG (reference sequence). The CDR3 bases are TGTGCCTGGAGTAGGCAGGCAACTAATGAAAAACTGTTTTTT. Residues: CAWSRQATNEKLFF. Using reference TRBV30 and TRBJ1-4 for the parts outside the CDR3, the full variable domain is SQTIHQWPATLVQPVGSPLSLECTVEGTSNPNLYWYRQAAGRGLQLLFYSVGIGQISSEVPQNLSASRPQDRQFILSSKKLLLSDSGFYLCAWSRQATNEKLFFGSGTQLSVL.

This rearrangement joins TRBV27 to TRBJ1-5, with D possibly being TRBD1 (5 bases). Deletions cut 5 bases from V and 3 bases from J, with 11 bases between. The CDR3 is 14 amino acids. Germline assignment: CDR1 MNHEY and CDR2 SMNVEV (reference sequence). The CDR3 region has the DNA TGTGCCAGCAGTCCTCGACAGAACAATCAGCCCCAGCATTTT. Amino acid sequence: CASSPRQNNQPQHF.

The J gene is TRBJ1-6, the V gene TRBV13, with 10 bases fitting TRBD1. In germline, CDR1 is PRHDT, CDR2 FYEKMQ (reference sequence). Trimming at V came to 4 bases and at J to 10 bases, leaving 7 bases not matched to a gene. The CDR3 consists of 15 residues. CDR3 in amino acids: CASSSGQGRRSPLHF. The DNA for the CDR3 is TGTGCCAGCAGCTCGGGACAGGGGAGAAGGTCACCCCTCCACTTT. The full variable domain, in which reference TRBV13 and TRBJ1-6 provide the parts outside the CDR3, is AAGVIQSPRHLIKEKRETATLKCYPIPRHDTVYWYQQGPGQDPQFLISFYEKMQSDKGSIPDRFSAQQFSDYHSELNMSSLELGDSALYFCASSSGQGRRSPLHFGNGTRLTVT.

The gene calls are TRBV2 and TRBJ1-4, with TRBD1 matching 9 bases. Germline V gene data show CDR1 as SNHLY and CDR2 as FYNNEI. After removal of 2 bases from V and 8 bases from J, the junction contained 15 bases not matched to a gene. The CDR3 is made up of 18 amino acids. CDR3 sequence: CASSEFSHWTGEREKLFF. CDR3 DNA: TGTGCCAGCAGTGAATTCTCTCACTGGACAGGGGAAAGAGAAAAACTGTTTTTT.

J is TRBJ2-7 and V is TRBV5-1; 9 nucleotides match TRBD1. Germline V gives CDR1 SGHRS, CDR2 YFSETQ. The CDR3 extends over 15 amino acids. With 0 bases clipped from V and 6 bases from J, the junction kept 7 bases outside the gene matches. CDR3: CASSLAGTGKGEQYF. The CDR3 nucleotides read TGCGCCAGCAGCTTGGCCGGGACAGGGAAAGGCGAGCAGTACTTC.

The chain links TRBV4-3 to TRBJ2-1, with 10 bases lining up with TRBD2. This CDR3 region has 16 residues. Germline-derived CDR1 and CDR2 are LGHNA and YSLEER. The V segment lost 1 base and the J segment 6 bases; nucleotides outside the gene matches: 6. In nucleotides, the CDR3 is TGCGCCAGCAGCCAAGGCTACAGCGGGAGGGCCAATGAGCAGTTCTTC. It encodes CASSQGYSGRANEQFF.

V usage is TRBV29-1 and J usage is TRBJ1-1, with D hard to call. V was trimmed by 5 bases and J by 0 bases, leaving 10 bases between them. The CDR3 runs to 13 residues. CDR1 is SQVTM and CDR2 is ANQGSEA in the germline V gene. This CDR3 reads CSVRVWMNTEAFF. In DNA form, the CDR3 reads TGCAGCGTTCGGGTATGGATGAACACTGAAGCTTTCTTT.

The chain couples TRBV11-2 to TRBJ1-6; no clear D gene. Germline V gene sequence: CDR1 SGHAT, CDR2 FQNNGV. This CDR3 is built from 14 residues. V was clipped by 5 bases and J by 10 bases, with 15 bases between them. CDR3 DNA: TGTGCCAGCAGCCACGCGAGGGTTCAATCACCCCTCCACTTT. Translation: CASSHARVQSPLHF.

The J gene is TRBJ1-2, the V gene TRBV10-3; D remains unclear. V was clipped by 5 bases and J by 6 bases, with 13 bases between them. The CDR3 extends over 13 amino acids. Germline CDR1 reads ENHRY; CDR2 reads SYGVKD. DNA of the CDR3: TGTGCCATCAGTCCGACGGAGAATGATGGCTACACCTTC. Encoded protein: CAISPTENDGYTF.

The chain combines TRBV30 with TRBJ2-3; D perhaps matches TRBD1 (5 bases). Trimming pared 5 bases from V and 5 bases from J, leaving 8 bases between. The CDR3 has 11 amino acids. The germline V gene has CDR1 GTSNPN and CDR2 SVGIG (reference sequence). DNA of the CDR3: TGTGCCTGGGGACACAGAGATACGCAGTATTTT. This codes for CAWGHRDTQYF.

For this clone: One base separates it from a far larger clone, so it is likely a read error. The same CDR3 also results from other DNA sequences found in this sample. The V and J genes are TRBV5-8 and TRBJ1-1; perhaps TRBD1 as D (6 bases). The germline V and J ends were trimmed by 2 bases and 5 bases, with 16 bases remaining between them. The germline CDR1 and CDR2 sequences are SGHTS and YDEGEE. CDR3 length: 15 residues. CDR3 nucleotides: TGTGCCAGCAGCTTAGGGGCCACAGGGAATACTGAAGCTTTCTTT. The encoded protein is CASSLGATGNTEAFF.

The chain carries TRBV6-5 and TRBJ1-2; D is ambiguous. This CDR3 is built from 12 residues. Germline V gives CDR1 MNHEY, CDR2 SVGAGI. V lost 8 bases and J 7 bases, leaving 14 bases between the germline ends. This CDR3 is CASGQVTGGYTF. In nucleotides, the CDR3 is TGTGCCAGCGGCCAGGTGACGGGTGGCTACACCTTC.

The sample holds one count of this clone. The chain combines TRBV5-6 with TRBJ2-2; 11 bases fit TRBD2. Losses at the gene ends were 3 bases for V and 5 bases for J; bases not matched to a gene: 9. Germline CDR1 and CDR2: SGHDT and YYEEEE. The CDR3 extends over 17 amino acids. The CDR3 loop reads CASSSRGLAGGTGELFF. In nucleotides, the CDR3 is TGTGCCAGCAGCTCCAGGGGCCTAGCGGGAGGAACCGGGGAGCTGTTTTTT.

The V gene is TRBV12-2, the J gene TRBJ1-1. TRBV12-2 is a documented pseudogene. The CDR3 covers 14 residues. CDR3 sequence reads: CASRLVWLNTEAFF. CDR3 in DNA: TGTGCAAGTCGCTTAGTATGGTTGAACACTGAAGCTTTCTTT.

The CDR3 region is CASRSLGTATDTQYF. The CDR3 DNA follows: TGTGCCAGCAGAAGTCTGGGGACGGCCACAGATACGCAGTATTTT. The chain is built from TRBV27 and TRBJ2-3; possibly TRBD1 or TRBD2 for D (5 bases each). The CDR3 contains 15 residues. V lost 6 bases and J 2 bases, leaving 15 bases between the germline ends. The germline V gene encodes CDR1 MNHEY and CDR2 SMNVEV (reference sequence).

This rearrangement joins TRBV2 to TRBJ2-1; 7 nucleotides align to TRBD2. CDR3 length equals 15 residues. CDR1 is SNHLY, CDR2 FYNNEI, per germline. The junction had 5 bases not matched to a gene; V was cut back by 4 bases and J by 2 bases. The DNA of the CDR3 is TGTGCCAGCAGTGGGGCTAGCGGAACCTACAATGAGCAGTTCTTC. The encoded protein is CASSGASGTYNEQFF.

The chain carries TRBV5-6 and TRBJ2-3, with D unresolved. Trimming pared 1 base from V and 8 bases from J, leaving 11 bases between. Germline CDR1 SGHDT, CDR2 YYEEEE. The CDR3 is 13 amino acids. The CDR3 loop reads CASSLRRQTTQYF. The CDR3 DNA reads TGTGCCAGCAGCTTGCGCCGGCAGACTACGCAGTATTTT.

The J gene is TRBJ1-5, the V gene TRBV7-2; the match to TRBD1 covers 10 bases. The V segment lost 3 bases and the J segment 6 bases; nucleotides outside the gene matches: 5. This CDR3 contains 15 residues. Germline CDR1 reads SGHTA; CDR2 reads FQGNSA. Here the CDR3 reads CASSFRQGASQPQHF. The CDR3, as DNA: TGTGCCAGCAGCTTCCGACAGGGGGCAAGTCAGCCCCAGCATTTT.